Listed below are T cell receptor beta chains from one sample, sequenced in a study of OX40 agonist ivuxolimab in advanced cancers. The assay was immunoSEQ multiplex PCR, and TCRdb's table has in-frame clones only and misses some. This sample has 50,000 to 75,000 clones; 83% occur once, and the top ten carry less than 4%. The sequences come from CD4+ or CD8+ T cells sorted from blood, collected in a trial of the OX40 agonist ivuxolimab. Every receptor here comes from an adult with an advanced solid tumor such as melanoma, head and neck, liver or kidney cancer. Both conserved end residues are part of each CDR3. A D gene is named only where the DNA matches it firmly. Expanded clones get a size class; other rows say once, few or many, or leave the size out.

V gene,D gene,J gene,clone size,CDR3 DNA,CDR3 protein
TRBV18,NA,TRBJ1-2,medium-sized,TGTGCCAGCTCACTTGTACAGGAAGGAGGTGGCGGCTACACCTTC,CASSLVQEGGGGYTF
TRBV18,NA,TRBJ2-7,few,TGTGCCAGCTCACCACCGGAGAGCAGGCCAAGCTCCTACGAGCAGTACTTC,CASSPPESRPSSYEQYF
TRBV10-3,TRBD1,TRBJ1-2,NA,TGTGCCATCACCGACCTGGACAGGGTGGAGGGCTACACCTTC,CAITDLDRVEGYTF
TRBV7-9,TRBD2,TRBJ2-5,NA,TGTGCCAGCAGTCAGCGGGGGCGAGAGACCCAGTACTTC,CASSQRGRETQYF
TRBV6-6,NA,TRBJ2-1,NA,TGTGCCAGCAACCTCGGGGGCAATGAGCAGTTCTTC,CASNLGGNEQFF
TRBV9,TRBD2,TRBJ2-1,NA,TGTGCCAGCAGCGTAGAAGTTGCCGGGCGGGCTAGCGGGGGGCATGAGCAGTTCTTC,CASSVEVAGRASGGHEQFF
TRBV2,NA,TRBJ1-3,NA,TGTGCCAGCAGTTCCATCTCTGGAAACACCATATATTTT,CASSSISGNTIYF
TRBV6-5,NA,TRBJ2-7,NA,TGTGCCAGCAGTTACGGCAGCGGAGTTGAGTCCTACGAGCAGTACTTC,CASSYGSGVESYEQYF
TRBV7-3,TRBD2,TRBJ2-1,NA,TGTGCCAGCAGCCCCGGGACTAGCGAGTACAATGAGCAGTTCTTC,CASSPGTSEYNEQFF
TRBV30,TRBD1,TRBJ1-4,NA,TGTGCCTGGAGTGGACAGGGTGAAAAACTGTTTTTT,CAWSGQGEKLFF
TRBV4-2,NA,TRBJ2-1,medium-sized,TGTGCCAGCAGCCCGATCGGACGAGGTGAGCAGTTCTTC,CASSPIGRGEQFF
TRBV5-8,NA,TRBJ2-1,NA,TGTGCCAGCAGCTTTTTACGGGGCGCGAATGAGCAGTTCTTC,CASSFLRGANEQFF
TRBV5-1,TRBD2,TRBJ2-5,once,TGCGCCAGCAGCTTGTTGGCTAGCGGGGGGTCAAGCCAAGAGACCCAGTACTTC,CASSLLASGGSSQETQYF
TRBV19,TRBD2,TRBJ2-3,few,TGTGCCAGTAGTAGATCTAGCGGGAGCACAGATACGCAGTATTTT,CASSRSSGSTDTQYF
TRBV15,NA,TRBJ2-1,NA,TGTGCCACCAGCAGAGTACGCCGGGACCCCGGTGGCAATGAGCAGTTCTTC,CATSRVRRDPGGNEQFF
TRBV2,TRBD1,TRBJ1-2,NA,TGTGCCAGCATCCTCGACAGGGATACCTATGGCTACACCTTC,CASILDRDTYGYTF
TRBV7-9,NA,TRBJ2-2,once,TGTGCCAGCAGCCTTAGTTCGTTCACCCTCTCGAACACCGGGGAGCTGTTTTTT,CASSLSSFTLSNTGELFF
TRBV9,NA,TRBJ2-5,NA,TGTGCCAGCAGCCAGCCGCAGGGTCTGGGGACCCAGTACTTC,CASSQPQGLGTQYF
TRBV7-2,NA,TRBJ1-1,NA,TGTGCCAGCAAAGGTGGGATGAACACTGAAGCTTTCTTT,CASKGGMNTEAFF
TRBV2,NA,TRBJ2-1,NA,TGTGCCAGCAGTGTGGGGGGGCTTCAGTTCTTC,CASSVGGLQFF
TRBV5-1,TRBD2,TRBJ2-3,NA,TGCGCCAGCAGCGGTCGGACTAGCGGTGCAGATACGCAGTATTTT,CASSGRTSGADTQYF
TRBV6-5,NA,TRBJ1-3,few,TGTGCCAGCAGTTACGGCCAGACAAACACCATATATTTT,CASSYGQTNTIYF
TRBV7-2,TRBD1,TRBJ1-6,NA,TGTGCCAGCAGCCCCCGACAGGGGGCCCGAGATTCACCCCTCCACTTT,CASSPRQGARDSPLHF
TRBV10-3,NA,TRBJ1-5,NA,TGTGCCATCAGTGATGGCGGGAATGCGGGACCCCAGCATTTT,CAISDGGNAGPQHF
TRBV5-4,NA,TRBJ2-7,NA,TGTGCCAGCAGCCCGGGTTCCGGGCTGCGAGAGCAGTACTTC,CASSPGSGLREQYF
TRBV6-5,NA,TRBJ1-2,NA,TGTGCCAGCCACCCGGGTGGAAGGTATGGCTACACCTTC,CASHPGGRYGYTF
TRBV5-6,TRBD1,TRBJ2-5,NA,TGTGCCAGCAGCTTGGAAGGGACAGGGATCCAAGAGACCCAGTACTTC,CASSLEGTGIQETQYF
TRBV28,NA,TRBJ2-5,once,TGTGCCAGCAGGGATAGACAGGCTGCGGAGACCCAGTACTTC,CASRDRQAAETQYF
TRBV5-1,TRBD2,TRBJ2-5,NA,TGCGCCAGCAGCTTATTACTAGCGGGGGCTGAAGAGACCCAGTACTTC,CASSLLLAGAEETQYF
TRBV29-1,NA,TRBJ1-1,NA,TGCAGCGTTGGAACCCTAAATGAAGCTTTCTTT,CSVGTLNEAFF
TRBV11-3,NA,TRBJ1-3,NA,TGTGCCAGCAGCTTAGGGACGTATCCGAGCTCTGGAAACACCATATATTTT,CASSLGTYPSSGNTIYF
TRBV2,NA,TRBJ1-1,NA,TGTGCCTGCCCCAAGGACCAATACACTGAAGCTTTCTTT,CACPKDQYTEAFF
TRBV6-6,NA,TRBJ1-1,once,TGTGCCAGCAGTTACTCTGCGAACACTGAAGCTTTCTTT,CASSYSANTEAFF
TRBV6-5,NA,TRBJ2-7,NA,TGTGCCAGCAGTTACTCTAGCACCCCCAGCTCCTACGAGCAGTACTTC,CASSYSSTPSSYEQYF
TRBV7-7,NA,TRBJ2-7,NA,TGTGCTAGCAGCTTACGGTTGGGGGCGGGGGAGCAGTACTTC,CASSLRLGAGEQYF
TRBV6-6,NA,TRBJ2-5,NA,TGTGCCAGCGGTGTTGTATCGGAGACCCAGTACTTC,CASGVVSETQYF
TRBV5-1,NA,TRBJ1-3,NA,TGCGCCAGCAGCCCCCGGACTGACGGGACCACCATATATTTT,CASSPRTDGTTIYF
TRBV2,NA,TRBJ1-2,NA,TGTGCCAGCAGCCTCTATGTTGGGGGGCTTTCTGGCTACACCTTC,CASSLYVGGLSGYTF
TRBV25-1,TRBD2,TRBJ2-2,NA,TGTGCCAGCAGTGAGATCCATAGCGGGGGGGCCGGGGAGCTGTTTTTT,CASSEIHSGGAGELFF
TRBV7-2,TRBD1,TRBJ1-5,NA,TGTGCCAGCAGCTCCGACAGGGTTAAGCCCCAGCATTTT,CASSSDRVKPQHF
TRBV4-1,TRBD2,TRBJ2-1,NA,TGCGCCAGCAGCCGTCGTGAGGTGACTAGCGGAGACAATGAGCAGTTCTTC,CASSRREVTSGDNEQFF
TRBV4-3,NA,TRBJ1-4,NA,TGCGCCAGCAGCCAACGGGACGTCAATGGTGAAAAACTGTTTTTT,CASSQRDVNGEKLFF
TRBV2,NA,TRBJ2-3,NA,TGTGCCAGCAGTAGACTAGTTGCGGTGACAGATACGCAGTATTTT,CASSRLVAVTDTQYF
TRBV30,TRBD1,TRBJ1-5,NA,TGTGCCTGGAACGCAGGGGGACGAAATCAGCCCCAGCATTTT,CAWNAGGRNQPQHF
TRBV19,TRBD1,TRBJ2-7,once,TGTGCCAGTAGTATAAGGGACAGCTCCTACGAGCAGTACTTC,CASSIRDSSYEQYF
TRBV6-6,NA,TRBJ1-4,NA,TGTGCCAGCGGGGAGTCGGCTAATGAAAAACTGTTTTTT,CASGESANEKLFF
TRBV4-1,NA,TRBJ2-3,NA,TGCGCCAGCAGCCAAGATCCGGACACAGATACGCAGTATTTT,CASSQDPDTDTQYF
TRBV6-5,NA,TRBJ1-5,NA,TGTGCCAGCAGTTACCGCCGGATCAATCAGCCCCAGCATTTT,CASSYRRINQPQHF
TRBV7-2,TRBD1,TRBJ2-7,NA,TGTGCCAGCAGCTTTCCCGGGACAGGAGTCTACGAGCAGTACTTC,CASSFPGTGVYEQYF
TRBV7-2,TRBD1,TRBJ1-5,NA,TGTGCCAGCAGCTTATGGGACAGAGACAATCAGCCCCAGCATTTT,CASSLWDRDNQPQHF
TRBV9,NA,TRBJ2-7,NA,TGTGCCAGCAGCGCCACCCCCACACGCGAGCAGTACTTC,CASSATPTREQYF
TRBV18,NA,TRBJ2-7,NA,TGTGCCAGCTCAGGGGAGTCCTACGAGCAGTACTTC,CASSGESYEQYF
TRBV15,NA,TRBJ1-5,once,TGTGCCACCAGCAGATCCGTCAATCAGCCCCAGCATTTT,CATSRSVNQPQHF
TRBV2,TRBD1,TRBJ1-3,NA,TGTGCCAGCAGCAGACAGGGTACCGGAAACACCATATATTTT,CASSRQGTGNTIYF
TRBV20-1,NA,TRBJ2-7,NA,TGCAGTGCAGAGGGCGAAGAGCAGTACTTC,CSAEGEEQYF
TRBV6-5,TRBD1,TRBJ2-5,NA,TGTGCCAGCAGACGTACAGGGGGCCTCCGTGAGACCCAGTACTTC,CASRRTGGLRETQYF
TRBV11-2,TRBD1,TRBJ1-1,NA,TGTGCCAGCAGCTTAGGGGACAGGAACACTGAAGCTTTCTTT,CASSLGDRNTEAFF
TRBV28,TRBD1,TRBJ1-3,NA,TGTGCCAGCAGTTCCGCCGGGGACAGGGGCTATGGCACCATATATTTT,CASSSAGDRGYGTIYF
TRBV11-2,NA,TRBJ2-7,NA,TGTGCCAGCAGCTTACCCGGCTACGAGCAGTACTTC,CASSLPGYEQYF